This T cell receptor (beta chain) was profiled in a study of blood T cell repertoires in COVID-19. The wider study: Some COVID-19 samples were acute and others convalescent; all came from the United States, Italy and Spain. PBMCs, B-cell-depleted T cells, or T cells provided the cDNA or gDNA that made up the material.

The Seattle site enrolled patients during active infection and followed them longitudinally. The V end was cut by 7 bases, the J end by 5 bases, with 14 bases between. The CDR3 loop spans 13 amino acids. Original data processing: Reference gene primer amplification yielded estimated nucleated cell counts. Using immunoSEQ multiplex PCR, the repertoire was profiled, and TCRdb retains in-frame clones only, with some absent. V and J calls and clone size are copied from that table; D and trimming were computed from the DNA. The sample lists 200,000 to 250,000 clones, about 94% occurring once. The V call is TRBV12-3 or TRBV12-4, the J call TRBJ1-1; perhaps TRBD1 as D (6 bases). The clonotype was recovered from a man in his sixties with COVID-19, enrolled during active disease. Sequencing used peripheral blood. CDR3 DNA sequence: TGTGCCAGCACCTCATTAACAGGGACTGAAGCTTTCTTT. Translating gives CASTSLTGTEAFF.